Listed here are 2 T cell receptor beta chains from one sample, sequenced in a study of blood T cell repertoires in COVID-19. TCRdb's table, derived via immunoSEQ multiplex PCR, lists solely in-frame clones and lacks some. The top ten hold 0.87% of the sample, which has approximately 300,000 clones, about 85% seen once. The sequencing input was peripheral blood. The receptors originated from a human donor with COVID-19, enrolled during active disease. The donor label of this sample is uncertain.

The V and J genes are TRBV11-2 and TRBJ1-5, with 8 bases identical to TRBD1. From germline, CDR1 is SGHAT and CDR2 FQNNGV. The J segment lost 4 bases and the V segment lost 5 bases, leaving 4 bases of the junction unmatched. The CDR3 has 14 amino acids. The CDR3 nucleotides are TGTGCCAGCAGCCAGACAGGGGTTAATCAGCCCCAGCATTTT. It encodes CASSQTGVNQPQHF.

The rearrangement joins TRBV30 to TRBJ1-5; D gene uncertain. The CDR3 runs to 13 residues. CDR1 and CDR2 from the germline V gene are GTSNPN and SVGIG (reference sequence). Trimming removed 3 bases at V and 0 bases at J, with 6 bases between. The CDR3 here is CAWSPTSNQPQHF. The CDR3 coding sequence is TGTGCCTGGAGCCCTACTAGCAATCAGCCCCAGCATTTT.